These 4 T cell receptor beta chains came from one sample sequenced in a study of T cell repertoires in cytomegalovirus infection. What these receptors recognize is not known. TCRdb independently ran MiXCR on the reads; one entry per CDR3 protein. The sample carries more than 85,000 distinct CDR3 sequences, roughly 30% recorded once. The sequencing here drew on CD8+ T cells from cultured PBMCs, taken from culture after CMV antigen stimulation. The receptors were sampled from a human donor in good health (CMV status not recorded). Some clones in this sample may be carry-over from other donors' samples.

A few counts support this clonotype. In DNA, the CDR3 is TGTGCCAGCAGCTTACTCGACTACCAAGAGACCCAGTACTTC. Amino acids: CASSLLDYQETQYF. This rearrangement joins TRBV7-8 to TRBJ2-5; D uncertain. The CDR3 loop spans 14 amino acids. The germline V gene has CDR1 SGHVS and CDR2 FQNEAQ. Trimming removed 2 bases at V and 0 bases at J, with 7 bases between.

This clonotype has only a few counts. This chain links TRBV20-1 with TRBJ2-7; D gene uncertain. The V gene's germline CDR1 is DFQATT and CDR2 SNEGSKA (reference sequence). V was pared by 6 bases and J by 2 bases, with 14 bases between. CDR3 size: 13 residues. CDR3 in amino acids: CSANEDRAYEQYF. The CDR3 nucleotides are TGCAGTGCCAACGAGGACCGAGCCTACGAGCAGTACTTC.

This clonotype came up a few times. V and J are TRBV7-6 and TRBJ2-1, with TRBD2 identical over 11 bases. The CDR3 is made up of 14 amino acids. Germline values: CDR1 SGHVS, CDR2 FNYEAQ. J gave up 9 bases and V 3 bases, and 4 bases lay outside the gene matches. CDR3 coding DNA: TGTGCCAGCAGCTTTAGCGGGGGGGCCGGTGAGCAGTTCTTC. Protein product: CASSFSGGAGEQFF.

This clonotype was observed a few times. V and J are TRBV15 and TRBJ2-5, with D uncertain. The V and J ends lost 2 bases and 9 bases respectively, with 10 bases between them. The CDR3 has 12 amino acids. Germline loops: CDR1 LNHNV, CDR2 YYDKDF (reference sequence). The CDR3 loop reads CATSRWNEAQYF. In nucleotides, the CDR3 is TGTGCCACCAGCAGATGGAACGAGGCCCAGTACTTC. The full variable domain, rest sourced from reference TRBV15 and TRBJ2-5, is DAMVIQNPRYQVTQFGKPVTLSCSQTLNHNVMYWYQQKSSQAPKLLFHYYDKDFNNEADTPDNFQSRRPNTSFCFLDIRSPGLGDTAMYLCATSRWNEAQYFGPGTRLLVL.